These 6 T cell receptor beta chains were sequenced from one sample in a study of shared clonotypes between healthy human individuals. Profiling relied on immunoSEQ multiplex PCR, and the TCRdb table lists in-frame clones only, not all of them. The sample holds 650,000 to 800,000 clones; roughly 72% are singletons and the top ten take 1.8%. The sequencing sample was made of memory CD4+ T cells sorted from blood. Stated subset: CD45RA-negative fraction. The receptors were sampled from a woman in her thirties in good health.

This clone has a handful of counts. The rearrangement uses TRBV28 and TRBJ1-3; maybe TRBD1 (6 bases). The V end was cut by 5 bases, the J end by 1 base, with 9 bases between. From germline, CDR1 is MDHEN and CDR2 SYDVKM. The CDR3 sequence is 14 residues long. CDR3 in amino acids: CASSTQGSGNTIYF. As DNA, the CDR3 is TGTGCCAGCAGTACACAGGGTTCTGGAAACACCATATATTTT.

The chain is built from TRBV27 and TRBJ1-4, with D maybe TRBD1 (5 bases). The germline V gene encodes CDR1 MNHEY and CDR2 SMNVEV (reference sequence). The CDR3 sequence is 17 residues long. V was clipped by 6 bases and J by 7 bases, with 24 bases between them. The CDR3 loop reads CASRLLFQGVLGEKLFF. CDR3 bases: TGTGCCAGCAGGCTACTCTTCCAGGGCGTATTAGGTGAAAAACTGTTTTTT.

The CDR3 loop reads CATSGPDYGYTF. The DNA of the CDR3 is TGTGCCACCAGCGGACCTGACTATGGCTACACCTTC. V gene TRBV28 combines with J gene TRBJ1-2; no clear D gene. CDR1 MDHEN and CDR2 SYDVKM come from the germline V gene. The CDR3 is made up of 12 amino acids. V shed 10 bases and J shed 3 bases, with 12 bases lying between them.

The CDR3 coding sequence is TGTGCCAGCACCCGACTAGCGGGAGGGCCGAATGAGCAGTTCTTC. Translation gives CASTRLAGGPNEQFF. V and J are TRBV2 and TRBJ2-1; 14 bases line up with TRBD2. After removal of 7 bases from V and 7 bases from J, the junction contained 6 bases not matched to a gene. In germline, CDR1 is SNHLY, CDR2 FYNNEI. The CDR3 sequence is 15 residues long.

The V and J genes are TRBV28 and TRBJ2-3; no reliable D call. The CDR3 loop spans 14 amino acids. Germline CDR1 MDHEN, CDR2 SYDVKM. Between the trimmed V and J ends, which lost 10 bases and 0 bases, there was a span of 14 bases. Here the CDR3 DNA reads TGTGCCACCCGAAGGTCTGCTAGCACAGATACGCAGTATTTT. Residues: CATRRSASTDTQYF.

The V gene is TRBV14, the J gene TRBJ1-3; no definite D call. Trimming removed 0 bases from V and 8 bases from J, with 11 bases in between. The CDR3 length is 14 residues. The germline V gene has CDR1 SGHDN and CDR2 FVKESK. The CDR3 reads CASSQDVIRDTIYF. The CDR3 region has the DNA TGTGCCAGCAGCCAAGATGTCATAAGGGACACCATATATTTT.